Listed below are T cell receptor beta chains from one sample, sequenced in a study of T cells after yellow fever vaccination. MiXCR was run by TCRdb on the 5' RACE reads, yielding one entry per CDR3 protein. The table lists about 330,000 distinct CDR3 sequences, roughly 7% of them singletons. This material consisted of PBMCs, taken about 41 days after the first yellow fever vaccination. The source is a man younger than 35 who received the YFV17D yellow fever vaccine. Each CDR3 is given with its conserved first and last residue. The D gene is left open where the match is weak. Only part of the rows carry a size: once, few, many, or a class if the clone is expanded.

d_gene	j_gene	v_gene	abundance	CDR3nt	CDR3aa
TRBD2	TRBJ2-3	TRBV11-2	.	TGTGCCAGCAGCTACCCGGGACTAGCGGGGGGGCCATCGAGGGATACGCAGTATTTT	CASSYPGLAGGPSRDTQYF
TRBD2	TRBJ2-1	TRBV20-1	.	TGCAGTGCTAGGAAAGCGGGGACCTCCTACAATGAGCAGTTCTTC	CSARKAGTSYNEQFF
TRBD2	TRBJ2-1	TRBV6-5	.	TGTGCCAGCAGTTACTTCCTAGCGGGGGTTGAGCAGTTCTTC	CASSYFLAGVEQFF
.	TRBJ1-2	TRBV28	few	TGTGCCAGCAGTTTACGGGGGGGCTGGGGCTACACCTTC	CASSLRGGWGYTF
TRBD2	TRBJ2-1	TRBV19	few	TGTGCCAGTAGGTTAGCGGGGGGCGACAATGAGCAGTTCTTC	CASRLAGGDNEQFF
TRBD1	TRBJ1-6	TRBV5-1	.	TGCGCCAGCAGCTTTGAGGGTGGGACAGGCAATTCACCCCTCCACTTT	CASSFEGGTGNSPLHF
.	TRBJ1-5	TRBV4-1	.	TGCGCCAGCAGCCAAGACCCCTGGGGTTTGAATCAGCCCCAGCATTTT	CASSQDPWGLNQPQHF
.	TRBJ1-1	TRBV9	many	TGTGCCAGCAGCGTTTCGACCGCGAACACTGAAGCTTTCTTT	CASSVSTANTEAFF
.	TRBJ2-6	TRBV6-5	few	TGTGCCAGCAGTTACTCGTACGGATCCAGCTCTGGGGCCAACGTCCTGACTTTC	CASSYSYGSSSGANVLTF
.	TRBJ2-5	TRBV20-1	many	TGCAGTCCTATTAAGACCGGGACTGGTGGGACCCAGTACTTC	CSPIKTGTGGTQYF
.	TRBJ1-6	TRBV4-3	.	TGCGCCAGCAGCCAAGACTTCGGGAATTCACCCCTCCACTTT	CASSQDFGNSPLHF
.	TRBJ2-1	TRBV7-3	.	TGTGCCAGCAGCTTAGGTGGGGCTAGCGCATACAATGAGCAGTTCTTC	CASSLGGASAYNEQFF
.	TRBJ1-2	TRBV7-8	few	TGTGCCAGCAGCTTAGCGGCAAGCCCTTCGTGCACCTTC	CASSLAASPSCTF
.	TRBJ1-5	TRBV25-1	.	TGTGCCAGCAGTGAATCCCAGGGCCGGGGCAATCAGCCCCAGCATTTT	CASSESQGRGNQPQHF
TRBD1	TRBJ2-1	TRBV29-1	.	TGCAGCGCTCGGGCGAGACAGGGGATCGATGAGCAGTTCTTC	CSARARQGIDEQFF
.	TRBJ2-3	TRBV7-9	few	TGTGCCAGCAGCCGGAGGACCGATACGCAGTATTTT	CASSRRTDTQYF
.	TRBJ1-1	TRBV7-9	.	TGTGCCAGCAGCTTAAGGGGGGTATCGGTTGGCGAAGCTTTCTTT	CASSLRGVSVGEAFF
TRBD1	TRBJ2-1	TRBV12-3/TRBV12-4	few	TGTGCCAGCAGAGCGGACAGGGGGAGGCACAATGAGCAGTTCTTC	CASRADRGRHNEQFF
TRBD2	TRBJ2-2	TRBV12-3/TRBV12-4	many	TGTGCCAGCAGGATTAGCGGGGGGGCCGGCACCGGGGAGCTGTTTTTT	CASRISGGAGTGELFF
.	TRBJ2-1	TRBV6-2/TRBV6-3	.	TGTGCCAGCAGACCAGGACTTTACAATGAGCAGTTCTTC	CASRPGLYNEQFF
.	TRBJ1-2	TRBV2	.	TGTGCCAGCAGTGTGACCCCCAACTATGGCTACACCTTC	CASSVTPNYGYTF
.	TRBJ1-6	TRBV6-2/TRBV6-3	few	TGTGCCAGCAGTCGCCGGGGTAATTCACCCCTCCACTTT	CASSRRGNSPLHF
.	TRBJ2-5	TRBV7-9	few	TGTGCCAGCAGCTTACGGCCGGGAGAGACCCAGTACTTC	CASSLRPGETQYF
.	TRBJ1-2	TRBV5-6	.	TGTGCCAGGAGCGCTGGGCTCCTCTGCTATGGCTACACCTTC	CARSAGLLCYGYTF
TRBD1	TRBJ2-1	TRBV6-2/TRBV6-3	many	TGTGCCAGCAGTTACTCGATGGGACAGGGAGATTATGAGCAGTTCTTC	CASSYSMGQGDYEQFF
.	TRBJ2-1	TRBV4-1	many	TGCGCCAGCAGCCTCAGGGGGGATGAGCAGTTCTTC	CASSLRGDEQFF
TRBD1	TRBJ1-4	TRBV6-5	few	TGTGCCAGCAGTTGGGGACAGGGGACCCATAATGAAAAACTGTTTTTT	CASSWGQGTHNEKLFF
TRBD2	TRBJ2-1	TRBV5-4	.	TGTGCCAGCAGCCCCGGACTAGCGGGGGCCCGGGAGTTCTTC	CASSPGLAGAREFF
TRBD2	TRBJ2-2	TRBV4-2	few	TGTGCCAGCAGCCAAGATCTAATGAGCGGGGGGTTTGCCGGGGAGCTGTTTTTT	CASSQDLMSGGFAGELFF
.	TRBJ2-1	TRBV20-1	.	TGCAGTGCCCCTTCCTGGTACAATGAGCAGTTCTTC	CSAPSWYNEQFF
TRBD2	TRBJ2-1	TRBV9	few	TGTGCCAGCAGCCTTTTAGCGGGGAGCTCCTACAATGAGCAGTTCTTC	CASSLLAGSSYNEQFF
.	TRBJ1-1	TRBV6-5	few	TGTGCCAGCAGTTACGACTCCAAGACGGGACGATCCAAAGCTTTCTTT	CASSYDSKTGRSKAFF
.	TRBJ1-6	TRBV4-2	many	TGTGCCAGCAGCCCTCCGGGAAACGACAGGAGCTATTCACCCCTCCACTTT	CASSPPGNDRSYSPLHF
.	TRBJ1-2	TRBV6-1	few	TGTGCCAGCAGCCTAGCCATGGGCCAGTACTATGGCTACACCTTC	CASSLAMGQYYGYTF
TRBD1	TRBJ2-3	TRBV7-8	few	TGTGCCAGCAGCTTAATGACAGGGGGAGGAGATACGCAGTATTTT	CASSLMTGGGDTQYF
.	TRBJ1-6	TRBV9	many	TGTGCCAGCAGCGGGGGAGGTACCTCACCCCTCCACTTT	CASSGGGTSPLHF
TRBD1	TRBJ1-4	TRBV12-3/TRBV12-4	few	TGTGCCAGCAGTTTCGGCAGGGGGCCCGAGAAGCTGTTTTTT	CASSFGRGPEKLFF
TRBD1	TRBJ1-2	TRBV29-1	few	TGCAGCGTTGTCTCCCGGACAGGGCATGGCTACACCTTC	CSVVSRTGHGYTF
.	TRBJ2-5	TRBV29-1	.	TGCGGCGTTGAGGGGATGCCAGAGACCCAGTACTTC	CGVEGMPETQYF
.	TRBJ2-3	TRBV15	few	TGTGCCACCAGCAGAGGAGCTGGGAGCACAGATACGCAGTATTTT	CATSRGAGSTDTQYF
TRBD2	TRBJ2-1	TRBV10-3	.	TGTGCCATCAGAGGGGGACTAGCGCACCACTCCTACAATGAGCAGTTCTTC	CAIRGGLAHHSYNEQFF
.	TRBJ1-2	TRBV5-1	.	TGCGCCAGCAGCCCCCTGGACCGGGGCTACACCTTC	CASSPLDRGYTF
.	TRBJ2-4	TRBV5-5	few	TGTGCCAGCAGCTTGGGGGAATTGGCCAAAAACATTCAGTACTTC	CASSLGELAKNIQYF
TRBD1	TRBJ1-1	TRBV14	many	TGTGCCAGCAGCCAACAGGGGGCATTGGGAACTGAAGCTTTCTTT	CASSQQGALGTEAFF
TRBD1	TRBJ2-1	TRBV24-1	few	TGTGCCACCAGTGACCCGGGGACAGGGGGTGGATGGGGCAATGAGCAGTTCTTC	CATSDPGTGGGWGNEQFF
TRBD1	TRBJ2-7	TRBV6-5	.	TGTGCCAGCAGTTGGGCAGCGGGACAGGGACCCTACGAGCAGTACTTC	CASSWAAGQGPYEQYF